The next 26 T cell receptor beta chains were all read from a single sample in a study of blood T cell repertoires in COVID-19. Clones were read by immunoSEQ multiplex PCR, and TCRdb kept only the in-frame ones, dropping some. Of a few hundred thousand clones in the sample, about 84% were seen once. Sequenced: PBMCs or T cells enriched from blood (not recorded which). All receptors come from a man younger than 45 with acute COVID-19.

Here the CDR3 DNA reads TGTGCCAGCAGCAAAGAAGTCTGGACAGGGAATCCTAACTATGGCTACACCTTC. This sequence encodes CASSKEVWTGNPNYGYTF. The J gene is TRBJ1-2, the V gene TRBV21-1; the table's D call TRBD1 went unverified against the DNA. TRBV21-1 is noted as a pseudogene. CDR3 length equals 18 residues.

The V and J genes are TRBV28 and TRBJ1-2; TRBD1 matches at 7 bases. There are 19 residues in the CDR3. CDR1 is MDHEN, CDR2 SYDVKM, per germline. The ends lost 6 bases at V and 4 bases at J; junction bases unmatched: 23. In nucleotides, the CDR3 is TGTGCCAGCAGGCGGGGAATTACAGGGGTCAACAACATGGTCTATGGCTACACCTTC. It codes for CASRRGITGVNNMVYGYTF.

This clone was found a few times. The CDR3 protein is CSVTGNAETQYF. The DNA of the CDR3 is TGCAGCGTTACAGGGAATGCGGAGACCCAGTACTTC. V gene TRBV29-1 combines with J gene TRBJ2-5; maybe TRBD1 (6 bases). V lost 5 bases, J lost 5 bases, and 12 bases lay in between. CDR3 size: 12 residues. Looked up from germline, CDR1 is SQVTM and CDR2 is ANQGSEA.

The chain combines TRBV6-5 with TRBJ1-2, with D possibly TRBD1 on 5 matching bases. The CDR3 runs 14 residues. Germline CDR1 is MNHEY and CDR2 is SVGAGI. V dropped 4 bases and J dropped 5 bases, with 14 bases sitting between them. The CDR3 loop reads CASSWEGASYGYTF. In DNA form, the CDR3 reads TGTGCCAGCAGTTGGGAAGGGGCAAGTTATGGCTACACCTTC.

This clone has only one observation. The chain carries TRBV7-9 and TRBJ2-3; TRBD2 matches 8 bases. With 3 bases clipped from V and 1 base from J, the junction kept 3 bases outside the gene matches. This CDR3 has 15 residues. Germline V gene lookup returns CDR1 SEHNR and CDR2 FQNEAQ (reference sequence). CDR3 protein: CASSFTAGGTDTQYF. The CDR3 DNA follows: TGTGCCAGCAGCTTTACAGCGGGGGGCACAGATACGCAGTATTTT.

This chain links TRBV19 with TRBJ1-2; 7 nucleotides agree with TRBD1. The CDR3 extends over 13 amino acids. Germline trimming cut 6 bases from V and 4 bases from J; bases unmatched to any gene: 5. Germline-derived CDR1 and CDR2 are LNHDA and SQIVND (reference sequence). The chain's CDR3 is CASRETGAYGYTF. The DNA of the CDR3 is TGTGCCAGTAGAGAAACAGGGGCCTATGGCTACACCTTC.

The chain is built from TRBV6-1 and TRBJ1-3; possible D gene TRBD1, 5 bases. V lost 4 bases and J lost 0, with 13 bases in between. The CDR3 extends over 16 amino acids. The germline V gene encodes CDR1 MNHNS and CDR2 SASEGT. This CDR3 reads CASSVLDSFSGNTIYF. In DNA form, the CDR3 reads TGTGCCAGCAGTGTCCTAGACAGCTTCTCTGGAAACACCATATATTTT.

The J gene is TRBJ1-2, the V gene TRBV28, with 8 bases matching TRBD1. Per germline, CDR1 MDHEN and CDR2 SYDVKM. Germline trimming cut 5 bases from V and 7 bases from J; bases unmatched to any gene: 12. CDR3 size: 15 residues. The CDR3 sequence is CASSQQDREVGGYTF. CDR3 coding DNA: TGTGCCAGCAGTCAGCAGGACAGGGAAGTGGGTGGCTACACCTTC.

The chain recombines TRBV18 with TRBJ2-3, with TRBD2 identical over 8 bases. The junction had 12 bases not matched to a gene; V was cut back by 4 bases and J by 6 bases. Germline V CDR1 and CDR2: KGHSH, LQKENI. The CDR3 loop spans 16 amino acids. The CDR3 DNA reads TGTGCCAGCTCACGACGGGGGGGCCAGGGCATTGATACGCAGTATTTT. Protein product: CASSRRGGQGIDTQYF.

The V and J genes are TRBV6-5 and TRBJ2-7; D may be TRBD1 (5 bases). Germline V gene lookup returns CDR1 MNHEY and CDR2 SVGAGI. The CDR3 totals 14 residues. Trimming removed 0 bases at V and 3 bases at J, with 9 bases between. The CDR3: CASSYSQGLYEQYF. Written as DNA, the CDR3 is TGTGCCAGCAGTTACTCCCAGGGTCTCTACGAGCAGTACTTC.

V is TRBV4-2 and J is TRBJ1-6; D uncertain. The CDR3 has 14 amino acids. The V and J ends lost 0 bases and 9 bases respectively, with 9 bases between them. The germline CDR1 and CDR2 sequences are LGHNA and YNFKEQ. This CDR3 reads CASSQDEEASPLHF. The CDR3 DNA follows: TGTGCCAGCAGCCAAGATGAGGAGGCTTCACCCCTCCACTTT.

This chain joins TRBV9 and TRBJ2-5, with D possibly matching TRBD2 (6 bases). V was shortened by 6 bases and J by 0 bases, with 21 bases between the two germline ends. The CDR3 consists of 17 residues. Germline CDR1 SGDLS, CDR2 YYNGEE. The DNA of the CDR3 is TGTGCCAGCACCCCCGGTGGTGGGGGGTTGTACCAAGAGACCCAGTACTTC. Its protein product is CASTPGGGGLYQETQYF.

J is TRBJ1-1 and V is TRBV30, with D possibly TRBD1 on 6 matching bases. CDR1 and CDR2 (germline): GTSNPN, SVGIG (reference sequence). This CDR3 has 13 residues. V lost 8 bases to trimming and J lost 0 bases, with 13 bases between them. The CDR3 DNA is TGTGCCCGAACAGGGAGTTTGAACACTGAAGCTTTCTTT. Residues: CARTGSLNTEAFF.

The chain joins TRBV7-2 to TRBJ2-7, with a possible D match to TRBD2 (6 bases). V gave up 3 bases and J gave up 4 bases, with 16 bases separating them. The CDR3 runs 15 residues. Germline V gene sequence: CDR1 SGHTA, CDR2 FQGNSA. Here the CDR3 DNA reads TGTGCCAGCAGCTTTGTAACGGGAGACGCTTACGAGCAGTACTTC. It yields the protein CASSFVTGDAYEQYF.

This sequence joins TRBV5-1 and TRBJ1-6; D not resolved. In germline, CDR1 is SGHRS, CDR2 YFSETQ. This CDR3 is 16 amino acids long. The germline V and J ends were trimmed by 0 bases and 0 bases, with 7 bases remaining between them. The CDR3 spells CASSLDSSSYNSPLHF. CDR3 DNA sequence: TGCGCCAGCAGCTTGGACTCAAGCTCCTATAATTCACCCCTCCACTTT.

This clone was observed at least ten times. V gene TRBV5-5 combines with J gene TRBJ1-1; D is unclear. The V and J ends lost 3 bases and 3 bases respectively, with 9 bases between them. Germline V gene sequence: CDR1 SGHKS, CDR2 YYEKEE (reference sequence). The CDR3 consists of 13 residues. The chain's CDR3 is CASSWVEDTEAFF. CDR3 DNA: TGTGCCAGCAGCTGGGTTGAGGACACTGAAGCTTTCTTT. Combining the CDR3 with reference TRBV5-5 and TRBJ1-1 gives the whole variable domain DAGVTQSPTHLIKTRGQQVTLRCSPISGHKSVSWYQQVLGQGPQFIFQYYEKEERGRGNFPDRFSARQFPNYSSELNVNALLLGDSALYLCASSWVEDTEAFFGQGTRLTVV.

This clone was seen more than once but under ten times. This chain uses TRBV19 with TRBJ1-4, with D possibly TRBD1 on 5 matching bases. In germline, CDR1 is LNHDA, CDR2 SQIVND (reference sequence). With 6 bases removed from V and 6 bases from J, the gap between germline ends came to 11 bases. The length of the CDR3 is 13 residues. The CDR3 DNA reads TGTGCCAGTAGCAGGGACTGGGATGAAAAACTGTTTTTT. Its protein is CASSRDWDEKLFF.

The chain recombines TRBV5-6 with TRBJ2-1; D remains unclear. The germline CDR1 and CDR2 sequences are SGHDT and YYEEEE. The CDR3 has 15 residues. Trimming removed 2 bases at V and 5 bases at J, with 14 bases between. CDR3 nucleotide sequence: TGTGCCAGCAGCTTAGTTTCTTCGAGTGACAATGAGCAGTTCTTC. It codes for CASSLVSSSDNEQFF.

The rearrangement uses TRBV2 and TRBJ1-5; D uncertain. Germline values: CDR1 SNHLY, CDR2 FYNNEI. The V end was cut by 6 bases, the J end by 6 bases, with 6 bases between. CDR3 length equals 11 residues. The CDR3 DNA follows: TGTGCCAGCAGGTATAGTCAGCCCCAGCATTTT. This encodes CASRYSQPQHF.

The chain recombines TRBV6-5 with TRBJ2-3; a possible D gene is TRBD2 (5 bases). CDR3 length equals 15 residues. Germline V gene lookup returns CDR1 MNHEY and CDR2 SVGAGI. Deletions cut 6 bases from V and 0 bases from J, with 13 bases between. The CDR3 DNA reads as TGTGCCAGCAGCAAGAGCGGATCTAGCACAGATACGCAGTATTTT. Protein product: CASSKSGSSTDTQYF.

This clone was detected only a few times. The chain is built from TRBV5-6 and TRBJ1-5; D may be TRBD1 (6 bases). V gave up 0 bases and J gave up 6 bases, with 10 bases separating them. CDR1 and CDR2 (germline): SGHDT, YYEEEE. CDR3 size: 14 residues. In DNA, the CDR3 is TGTGCCAGCAGCTTGGGGGCAGGGGTTCAGCCCCAGCATTTT. It specifies CASSLGAGVQPQHF.

The chain employs TRBV7-9 and TRBJ1-1, with D possibly being TRBD1 (6 bases). V was pared by 2 bases and J by 4 bases, with 14 bases between. The CDR3 loop spans 15 amino acids. The germline V gene encodes CDR1 SEHNR and CDR2 FQNEAQ (reference sequence). CDR3 loop: CASSLLQGGVTEAFF. The CDR3 nucleotides are TGTGCCAGCAGCTTATTACAGGGTGGGGTCACTGAAGCTTTCTTT.

This sequence joins TRBV9 and TRBJ1-1; no reliable D call. The CDR3 totals 14 residues. Germline V gives CDR1 SGDLS, CDR2 YYNGEE. Trimming took 4 bases from V and 5 from J, leaving 15 bases between them. The CDR3 here is CASSPRSGRTEAFF. The CDR3 coding sequence is TGTGCCAGCAGCCCCCGATCAGGAAGGACTGAAGCTTTCTTT.

V is TRBV6-5 and J is TRBJ1-2; 8 positions agree with TRBD1. The germline gives CDR1 MNHEY, CDR2 SVGAGI. V was clipped by 0 bases and J by 5 bases; unmatched bases: 5. CDR3 size: 15 residues. The DNA of the CDR3 is TGTGCCAGCAGTTACTCGTCAGGGGGCGGGTATGGCTACACCTTC. Translating it yields CASSYSSGGGYGYTF.

This clone was seen just once. J is TRBJ2-7 and V is TRBV3-1 (or the pseudogene TRBV3-2); TRBD1 agrees at 8 bases. Germline CDR1 is LGHDT and CDR2 is YNNKEL (reference sequence). CDR3 length: 14 residues. V was clipped by 1 base and J by 4 bases; unmatched bases: 3. The CDR3, as DNA: TGTGCCAGCAGCCAAGCGACAGGGGTTTACGAGCAGTACTTC. It codes for CASSQATGVYEQYF.

The rearrangement joins TRBV6-2 or TRBV6-3 to TRBJ1-4; 7 bases fit TRBD1. Germline lookup yields CDR1 MNHEY and CDR2 SVGEGT. There are 18 residues in the CDR3. Unmatched junction bases numbered 17, after V lost 6 bases and J lost 4 bases. CDR3 in amino acids: CASSPPQGMQGDNEKLFF. The DNA of the CDR3 is TGTGCCAGCAGCCCTCCACAGGGCATGCAGGGGGATAATGAAAAACTGTTTTTT.